Reported below is one TCR beta chain. This sample is part of a study of blood T cell repertoires in COVID-19. The wider study: Samples of COVID-19 (acute and convalescent) were obtained from the United States, Italy and Spain. From T cells, B-cell-depleted T cells, or PBMCs came the material, which was cDNA or gDNA.

Germline lookup yields CDR1 SGHRS and CDR2 YFSETQ. With 0 bases removed from V and 0 bases from J, the gap between germline ends came to 11 bases. The CDR3 has 16 amino acids. In the authors' methods: From reference gene primer amplification, estimates of nucleated cell counts were derived. Generated by immunoSEQ multiplex PCR, the TCRdb table keeps only in-frame clones and is missing some. The V and J calls and clone size come from that table; D and trimming were worked out from the DNA. The sample comprises about 69,000 clones, more than 75% of which are singletons, and more than 45% rests with the top ten.

Sequencing was done on a sample of peripheral blood. The sequence was collected from a human donor in a cohort sampled during active COVID-19. The V and J genes are TRBV5-1 and TRBJ2-3; the D is unclear. In nucleotides, the CDR3 is TGCGCCAGCAGCTTGGGAGGAGCTCCTAGCACAGATACGCAGTATTTT. Translation gives CASSLGGAPSTDTQYF. Looking up the rest from reference TRBV5-1 and TRBJ2-3 gives the full variable domain: KAGVTQTPRYLIKTRGQQVTLSCSPISGHRSVSWYQQTPGQGLQFLFEYFSETQRNKGNFPGRFSGRQFSNSRSEMNVSTLELGDSALYLCASSLGGAPSTDTQYFGPGTRLTVL.